The 2 T cell receptor beta chains listed next were all sequenced from one sample in a study of blood T cell repertoires in COVID-19. Measured with immunoSEQ multiplex PCR; TCRdb has only the in-frame clones, and not every one. The sample has about 150,000 clones, about 86% seen once; the top ten hold about 7.3%. The sequencing sample was made of peripheral blood. These receptors originate from a man in his fifties or sixties with active or convalescent COVID-19.

The rearrangement joins TRBV6-6 to TRBJ1-3; D is unresolved. The V gene lost 6 bases and the J gene lost 2 bases, with 11 bases spanning the gap. This CDR3 spans 14 amino acids. Germline loops: CDR1 MNHNY, CDR2 SVGAGI (reference sequence). CDR3 in amino acids: CASRPPGTGNTIYF. CDR3 DNA: TGTGCCAGCAGGCCCCCGGGGACTGGAAACACCATATATTTT.

V is TRBV19 and J is TRBJ1-6; TRBD1 might be the D (5 bases). Germline loops: CDR1 LNHDA, CDR2 SQIVND (reference sequence). This CDR3 comprises 18 residues. V was shortened by 5 bases and J by 6 bases, with 23 bases between the two germline ends. CDR3 residues: CASSPLRPGSSGNSPLHF. CDR3 in DNA: TGTGCCAGTAGTCCCCTTCGACCAGGGTCCTCTGGTAATTCACCCCTCCACTTT. The full variable domain, its missing parts supplied by reference TRBV19 and TRBJ1-6, is DGGITQSPKYLFRKEGQNVTLSCEQNLNHDAMYWYRQDPGQGLRLIYYSQIVNDFQKGDIAEGYSVSREKKESFPLTVTSAQKNPTAFYLCASSPLRPGSSGNSPLHFGNGTRLTVT.